This passage covers 8 T cell receptor beta chains from one sample sequenced in a study of neurological immune-mediated disorders. Using its own MiXCR run on the 5' RACE reads, TCRdb lists one record per CDR3 protein. The sample includes tens of thousands of distinct CDR3 sequences, around 2.6% of them seen just once. Source material: PBMCs. The receptor set was obtained from a woman aged 30 to 39 with multiple sclerosis.

Ten or more counts support this clonotype. The chain couples TRBV27 to TRBJ1-6; the D gene is possibly TRBD1 (6 bases). This CDR3 is 13 amino acids long. Trimming took off 7 bases at V and 10 bases at J, with 14 bases between the two ends. Germline values: CDR1 MNHEY, CDR2 SMNVEV (reference sequence). DNA for the CDR3: TGTGCCAGCACGGGACAAGGTGACTCACCCCTCCACTTT. This sequence encodes CASTGQGDSPLHF.

This clonotype occurred a few times. The chain links TRBV5-1 to TRBJ2-5; TRBD1 matches at 9 bases. This CDR3 comprises 15 residues. V dropped 2 bases and J dropped 3; count of bases not matched to a gene: 5. The V gene's germline CDR1 is SGHRS and CDR2 YFSETQ. The CDR3 is CASSFTTGGKETQYF. The CDR3 bases are TGCGCCAGCAGCTTTACGACAGGGGGAAAAGAGACCCAGTACTTC.

This clonotype was picked up many times. The chain employs TRBV2 and TRBJ2-3; the match to TRBD2 covers 9 bases. J gave up 0 bases and V 8 bases, and 3 bases lay outside the gene matches. The CDR3 is made up of 14 amino acids. The germline V gene has CDR1 SNHLY and CDR2 FYNNEI. The CDR3 sequence: CASLAGLSTDTQYF. The CDR3 coding sequence is TGTGCCAGCCTAGCGGGACTGAGCACAGATACGCAGTATTTT.

At least ten counts were recorded for this clonotype. The gene calls are TRBV12-3 or TRBV12-4 and TRBJ2-3; tentative D call: TRBD2 (6 bases). CDR3 length: 15 residues. Trimming took 5 bases from V and 2 from J, leaving 14 bases between them. CDR3 amino acids: CASSQTSPNTDTQYF. The CDR3 bases are TGTGCCAGCAGTCAAACTAGCCCGAACACAGATACGCAGTATTTT.

This clonotype was counted between two and nine times. The V call is TRBV6-6, the J call TRBJ1-4, with 7 bases identical to TRBD1. The junction had 5 bases not matched to a gene; V was cut back by 2 bases and J by 8 bases. Germline V lookup: CDR1 MNHNY, CDR2 SVGAGI (reference sequence). This CDR3 is 14 amino acids long. The DNA of the CDR3 is TGTGCCAGCAGTTACAATACAGGGGCCGAAAAACTGTTTTTT. It yields the protein CASSYNTGAEKLFF.

This clonotype appeared many times. The chain links TRBV12-3 or TRBV12-4 to TRBJ2-1; maybe TRBD2 (7 bases). The length of the CDR3 is 14 residues. V dropped 5 bases and J dropped 9 bases, with 17 bases sitting between them. CDR3 sequence (DNA): TGTGCCAGCAGTCCTACGTGGGGGGGCAGTGAGCAGTTCTTC. Amino acids: CASSPTWGGSEQFF.

Many counts were recorded for this clonotype. The V call is TRBV20-1, the J call TRBJ2-3, with D perhaps matching TRBD2 (6 bases). This CDR3 is built from 15 residues. Trimming removed 0 bases from V and 1 base from J, with 11 bases in between. Per the germline V gene, CDR1 is DFQATT and CDR2 is SNEGSKA (reference sequence). The CDR3 is CSAREVGEGTDTQYF. DNA for the CDR3: TGCAGTGCTAGAGAGGTCGGGGAGGGCACAGATACGCAGTATTTT.

Ten or more counts support this clonotype. The chain combines TRBV7-9 with TRBJ2-3, with D possibly being TRBD2 (6 bases). The CDR3 runs 16 residues. Germline CDR1 and CDR2: SEHNR and FQNEAQ (reference sequence). The V end lost 5 bases, the J end lost 2 bases, and 17 bases lay between the germline ends. The CDR3 DNA is TGTGCCAGCAGCCCCCGACTCGGAGGGCTCACAGATACGCAGTATTTT. Encoded protein: CASSPRLGGLTDTQYF.